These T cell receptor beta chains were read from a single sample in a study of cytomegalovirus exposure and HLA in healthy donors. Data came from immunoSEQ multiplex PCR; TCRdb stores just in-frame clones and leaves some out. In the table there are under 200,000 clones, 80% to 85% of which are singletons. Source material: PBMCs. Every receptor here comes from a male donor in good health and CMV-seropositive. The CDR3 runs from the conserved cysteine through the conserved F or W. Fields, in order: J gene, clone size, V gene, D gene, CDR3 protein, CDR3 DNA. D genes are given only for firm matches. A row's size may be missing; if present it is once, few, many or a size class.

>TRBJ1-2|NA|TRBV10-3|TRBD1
CAISPKTGPYGYTF
TGTGCCATCAGTCCTAAGACAGGGCCCTATGGCTACACCTTC
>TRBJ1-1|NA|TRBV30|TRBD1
CAWSRDRNTEAFF
TGTGCCTGGAGCCGGGACAGGAACACTGAAGCTTTCTTT
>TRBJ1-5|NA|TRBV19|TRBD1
CATGRGRNNQPQHF
TGTGCCACAGGAAGGGGGCGGAACAATCAGCCCCAGCATTTT
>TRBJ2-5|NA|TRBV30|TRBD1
CAWRERTGGAETQYF
TGTGCCTGGAGAGAAAGGACAGGGGGCGCGGAGACCCAGTACTTC
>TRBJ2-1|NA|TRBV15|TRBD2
CATNGILAGVPGSSYNEQFF
TGTGCCACCAACGGGATACTAGCGGGAGTACCAGGGAGCTCCTACAATGAGCAGTTCTTC
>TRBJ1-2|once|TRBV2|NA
CASTASRDGYTF
TGTGCCAGCACCGCGAGTCGGGATGGCTACACCTTC
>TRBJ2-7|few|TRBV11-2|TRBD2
CASSLASGGLSSYEQYF
TGTGCCAGCAGCTTAGCTAGCGGGGGTCTGAGCTCCTACGAGCAGTACTTC
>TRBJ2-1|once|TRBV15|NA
CATSLGGPGNNEQFF
TGTGCCACCAGCCTCGGGGGTCCTGGCAACAATGAGCAGTTCTTC
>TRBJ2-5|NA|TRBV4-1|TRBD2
CASSQEGGLAEKIVTQYF
TGCGCCAGCAGCCAAGAGGGGGGACTAGCGGAGAAAATCGTGACCCAGTACTTC
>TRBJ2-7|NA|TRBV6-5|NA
CASVGLTYEQYF
TGTGCCAGCGTGGGGCTAACGTACGAGCAGTACTTC
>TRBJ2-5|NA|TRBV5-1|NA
CASSFEYQETQYF
TGCGCCAGCAGCTTCGAGTACCAAGAGACCCAGTACTTC
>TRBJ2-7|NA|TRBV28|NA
CASRRLGGRYEQYF
TGTGCCAGCAGGAGACTAGGAGGTCGGTACGAGCAGTACTTC
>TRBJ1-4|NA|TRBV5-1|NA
CASSLAGEKLFF
TGCGCCAGCAGCTTGGCGGGGGAAAAACTGTTTTTT
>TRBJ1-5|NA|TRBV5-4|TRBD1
CASSYAGQGQPQHF
TGTGCCAGCAGCTATGCGGGACAGGGTCAGCCCCAGCATTTT
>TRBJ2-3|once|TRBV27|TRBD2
CASKPAGGTDTQYF
TGTGCCAGCAAGCCAGCGGGAGGCACAGATACGCAGTATTTT
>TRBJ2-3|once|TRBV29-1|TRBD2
CSKTSGMRTDTQYF
TGCAGCAAAACTAGCGGGATGCGCACAGATACGCAGTATTTT
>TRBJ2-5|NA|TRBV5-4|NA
CASSFSGSGETQYF
TGTGCCAGCAGCTTCTCCGGGAGCGGGGAGACCCAGTACTTC
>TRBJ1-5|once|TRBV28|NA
CASSLSGRFNQPQHF
TGTGCCAGCAGTTTATCAGGCCGGTTCAATCAGCCCCAGCATTTT
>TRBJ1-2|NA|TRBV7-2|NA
CASSSGTEYGYTF
TGTGCCAGCAGCTCCGGGACTGAGTATGGCTACACCTTC
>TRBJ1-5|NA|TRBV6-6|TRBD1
CASRSDRVYQPQHF
TGTGCCAGCAGGTCCGACAGGGTCTATCAGCCCCAGCATTTT
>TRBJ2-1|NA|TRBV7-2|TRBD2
CASSLRAGVVYNEQFF
TGTGCCAGCAGCTTAAGGGCGGGAGTGGTTTACAATGAGCAGTTCTTC
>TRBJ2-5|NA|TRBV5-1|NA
CASGARGGETQYF
TGCGCCAGCGGCGCGCGGGGCGGAGAGACCCAGTACTTC
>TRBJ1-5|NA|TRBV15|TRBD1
CATSRAGTGGSQPQHF
TGTGCCACCAGCAGAGCCGGGACAGGGGGAAGTCAGCCCCAGCATTTT
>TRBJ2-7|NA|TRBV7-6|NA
CASSARGGDRDTYEQYF
TGTGCCAGCAGCGCCCGGGGGGGGGACAGGGACACCTACGAGCAGTACTTC
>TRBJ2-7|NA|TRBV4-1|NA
CASSQEGGAYSYEQYF
TGCGCCAGCAGCCAAGAAGGCGGGGCCTACTCCTACGAGCAGTACTTC
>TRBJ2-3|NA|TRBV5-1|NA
CASRLGGAGTDTQYF
TGCGCCAGCAGGCTTGGGGGCGCAGGCACAGATACGCAGTATTTT
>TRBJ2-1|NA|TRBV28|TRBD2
CASSLWTSGRAEQFF
TGTGCCAGCAGTTTATGGACTAGCGGGAGGGCCGAGCAGTTCTTC
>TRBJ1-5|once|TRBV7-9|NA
CASSLESQGSDQPQHF
TGTGCCAGCAGCTTAGAAAGCCAGGGGAGCGATCAGCCCCAGCATTTT
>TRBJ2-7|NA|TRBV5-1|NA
CASSLTSSYEQYF
TGCGCCAGCAGCTTGACGTCCAGCTACGAGCAGTACTTC
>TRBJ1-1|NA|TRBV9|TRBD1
CASSATGTGNTEAFF
TGTGCCAGCAGCGCCACCGGGACAGGGAACACTGAAGCTTTCTTT
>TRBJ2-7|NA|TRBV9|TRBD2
CASSGQTSGGDYEQYF
TGTGCCAGCAGCGGGCAGACTAGCGGAGGAGACTACGAGCAGTACTTC
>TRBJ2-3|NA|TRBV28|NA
CASNRERADTQYF
TGTGCCAGCAATCGGGAGAGGGCAGATACGCAGTATTTT
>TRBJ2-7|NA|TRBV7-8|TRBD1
CASSLGDRTYEQYF
TGTGCCAGCAGCTTAGGGGACAGAACCTACGAGCAGTACTTC
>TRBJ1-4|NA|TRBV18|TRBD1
CASSPDRGLEKLFF
TGTGCCAGCTCACCAGACAGGGGGCTTGAAAAACTGTTTTTT
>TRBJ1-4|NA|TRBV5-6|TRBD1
CASSRRDRDWMTNEKLFF
TGTGCCAGCAGCCGCCGGGACAGAGATTGGATGACTAATGAAAAACTGTTTTTT
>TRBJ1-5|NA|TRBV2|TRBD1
CASSGDRVGQPQHF
TGTGCCAGCAGCGGGGACAGGGTAGGTCAGCCCCAGCATTTT
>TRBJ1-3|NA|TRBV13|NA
CASSLRFSSGNTIYF
TGTGCCAGCAGCCTGCGGTTCAGCTCTGGAAACACCATATATTTT
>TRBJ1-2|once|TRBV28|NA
CASSFGSGANYGYTF
TGTGCCAGCAGTTTCGGGTCCGGAGCTAACTATGGCTACACCTTC
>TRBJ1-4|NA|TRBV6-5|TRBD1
CASSSDRAREKLFF
TGTGCCAGCAGCTCGGACAGGGCTAGGGAAAAACTGTTTTTT
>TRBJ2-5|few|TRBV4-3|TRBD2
CASRLEPGGRQETQYF
TGCGCCAGCCGTCTGGAACCTGGCGGGAGACAAGAGACCCAGTACTTC
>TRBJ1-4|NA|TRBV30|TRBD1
CAGGQRNEKLFF
TGTGCCGGGGGACAGCGAAATGAAAAACTGTTTTTT
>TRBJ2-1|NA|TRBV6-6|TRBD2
CASRGTGTSGYNEQFF
TGTGCCAGCAGGGGAACCGGGACTAGCGGTTACAATGAGCAGTTCTTC
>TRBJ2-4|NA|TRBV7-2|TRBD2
CASSQRLAGAFRKNIQYF
TGTGCCAGCAGCCAGAGACTAGCGGGGGCCTTCCGGAAAAACATTCAGTACTTC
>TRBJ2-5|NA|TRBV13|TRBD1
CASEKGASQETQYF
TGTGCCAGCGAGAAGGGGGCGAGCCAAGAGACCCAGTACTTC
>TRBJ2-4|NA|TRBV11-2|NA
CASSYPAGLANSQYF
TGTGCCAGCAGCTACCCCGCCGGGCTAGCCAACAGTCAGTACTTC
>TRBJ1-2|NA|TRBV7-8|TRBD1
CASSATGPYGYTF
TGTGCCAGCAGCGCGACAGGGCCCTATGGCTACACCTTC
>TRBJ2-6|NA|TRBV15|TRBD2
CATSRGGVGANVLTF
TGTGCCACCAGCAGGGGGGGGGTTGGGGCCAACGTCCTGACTTTC
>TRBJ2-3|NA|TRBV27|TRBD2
CASRRTSPLSTDTQYF
TGTGCCAGCAGAAGGACTAGCCCTTTGAGCACAGATACGCAGTATTTT
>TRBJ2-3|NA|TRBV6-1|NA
CASSVHGGRGTDTQYF
TGTGCCAGCAGTGTCCATGGAGGGAGAGGCACAGATACGCAGTATTTT
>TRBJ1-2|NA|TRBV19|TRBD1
CASSTSTGGHYGYTF
TGTGCCAGTAGTACTTCGACAGGGGGCCACTATGGCTACACCTTC
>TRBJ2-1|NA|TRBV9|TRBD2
CASSSGLAGGPNEQFF
TGTGCCAGCAGCTCAGGACTAGCGGGGGGGCCGAATGAGCAGTTCTTC
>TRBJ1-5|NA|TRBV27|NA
CASSLIGQRQPQHF
TGTGCCAGCAGTTTAATTGGGCAGCGGCAGCCCCAGCATTTT
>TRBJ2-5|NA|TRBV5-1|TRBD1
CASSLASGQGIVGGLETQYF
TGCGCCAGCAGCTTGGCTTCGGGACAGGGGATCGTTGGAGGGTTGGAGACCCAGTACTTC
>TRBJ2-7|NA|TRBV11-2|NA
CASSLDKGLVIVAEQYF
TGTGCCAGCAGCTTAGATAAGGGACTTGTTATTGTCGCCGAGCAGTACTTC
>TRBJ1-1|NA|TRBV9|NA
CASSGQGNTEAFF
TGTGCCAGCAGCGGGCAGGGGAACACTGAAGCTTTCTTT
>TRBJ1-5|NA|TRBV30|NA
CAWSFAQGHQPQHF
TGTGCCTGGAGTTTTGCCCAGGGGCATCAGCCCCAGCATTTT
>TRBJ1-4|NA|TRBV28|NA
CASSPPSVREKLFF
TGTGCCAGCAGTCCCCCTTCTGTACGGGAAAAACTGTTTTTT
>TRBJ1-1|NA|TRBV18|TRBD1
CASSPPSDREAFF
TGTGCCAGCTCACCCCCCTCGGACAGGGAAGCTTTCTTT
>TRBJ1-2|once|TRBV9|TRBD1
CASSEQGNYGYTF
TGTGCCAGCAGCGAACAGGGGAACTATGGCTACACCTTC